These 30 T cell receptor beta chains originate from one sample sequenced in a study of blood T cell repertoires in COVID-19. Produced via immunoSEQ multiplex PCR; TCRdb's table is partial and in-frame only. The repertoire consists of 210,000 or so clones, with around 85% occurring once and the leading ten covering around an eighth. The sequencing input was peripheral blood. The receptors originated from a middle-aged man who had recovered from COVID-19.

A few counts support this clone. The V gene is TRBV28, the J gene TRBJ1-4, with 11 positions matching TRBD1. The trim removed 6 bases at V and 7 bases at J, leaving 7 bases unmatched. The germline gives CDR1 MDHEN, CDR2 SYDVKM. This CDR3 is 15 amino acids long. The CDR3 loop is CASRGRTGGVEKLFF. In DNA form, the CDR3 reads TGTGCCAGCAGGGGCCGGACAGGGGGCGTTGAAAAACTGTTTTTT.

In regard to this clone: Other DNA variants within this sample encode the same CDR3. V gene TRBV11-2 combines with J gene TRBJ1-5; TRBD1 might be the D (5 bases). The CDR3 extends over 13 amino acids. V lost 5 bases, J lost 7 bases, and 12 bases lay in between. Germline CDR1 SGHAT, CDR2 FQNNGV. CDR3 nucleotide sequence: TGTGCCAGCAGCCTCGGGGGGGACCAGCCCCAGCATTTT. Protein: CASSLGGDQPQHF.

The V call is TRBV28, the J call TRBJ1-5; TRBD1 is a possible D gene (6 bases). Per germline, CDR1 MDHEN and CDR2 SYDVKM. Deletions cut 3 bases from V and 3 bases from J, with 9 bases between. The CDR3 contains 14 residues. The CDR3 DNA reads as TGTGCCAGCAGTTTGACAGGCAACAATCAGCCCCAGCATTTT. This translates into CASSLTGNNQPQHF.

This clone showed up just once. The CDR3 spells CSVGTSGSRGEQYF. The CDR3 DNA follows: TGCAGCGTGGGGACTAGCGGGAGCCGGGGCGAGCAGTACTTC. V is TRBV29-1 and J is TRBJ2-7; 14 bases fit TRBD2. J lost 6 bases, V lost 6 bases, and 7 bases had no gene match. Germline values: CDR1 SQVTM, CDR2 ANQGSEA. CDR3 size: 14 residues.

The rearrangement links TRBV20-1 to TRBJ2-7; weak D call: TRBD2 (6 bases). This CDR3 comprises 11 residues. Trimming shortened V by 5 bases and J by 5 bases, and 10 bases separated the two germline ends. The germline gives CDR1 DFQATT, CDR2 SNEGSKA (reference sequence). The CDR3 coding sequence is TGCAGTGCTGAGGGACTGGACGAGCAGTACTTC. Translating gives CSAEGLDEQYF.

Written as DNA, the CDR3 is TGTGCCAGCAGCTCGAGGGCCCGAGAGACCCAGTACTTC. Residues: CASSSRARETQYF. The chain uses TRBV11-2 and TRBJ2-5; a weak D match, TRBD2 (5 bases). CDR3 length: 13 amino acids. Trimming left V 4 bases short and J 4 bases short, with 10 bases between. Germline CDR1 and CDR2: SGHAT and FQNNGV.

The chain joins TRBV29-1 to TRBJ1-1, with D perhaps matching TRBD1 (6 bases). Deletions cut 1 base from V and 6 bases from J, with 15 bases between. Germline V gives CDR1 SQVTM, CDR2 ANQGSEA. The CDR3 spans 14 residues. CDR3 sequence (DNA): TGCAGCGTTGAAGGGGTGCAGGGGCGCGCTGAAGCTTTCTTT. Residues: CSVEGVQGRAEAFF.

This sequence joins TRBV18 and TRBJ1-2; perhaps TRBD1 as D (5 bases). The CDR3 runs to 13 residues. In germline, CDR1 is KGHSH, CDR2 LQKENI. Trimming left V 2 bases short and J 6 bases short, with 10 bases between. This chain's CDR3 is CASSPEAGNGYTF. Here the CDR3 DNA reads TGTGCCAGCTCACCAGAGGCAGGGAATGGCTACACCTTC. The entire variable domain, with the rest obtained from reference TRBV18 and TRBJ1-2, is as follows: NAGVMQNPRHLVRRRGQEARLRCSPMKGHSHVYWYRQLPEEGLKFMVYLQKENIIDESGMPKERFSAEFPKEGPSILRIQQVVRGDSAAYFCASSPEAGNGYTFGSGTRLTVV.

The chain is built from TRBV9 and TRBJ2-4; 12 bases match TRBD2. Germline values: CDR1 SGDLS, CDR2 YYNGEE. The J segment lost 5 bases and the V segment lost 1 base, leaving 7 bases of the junction unmatched. The CDR3 is 17 residues long. CDR3 coding DNA: TGTGCCAGCAGCGTATCTAGCGGGAGGGCCCGGGAAAACATTCAGTACTTC. This codes for CASSVSSGRARENIQYF. Full variable domain (missing parts from reference TRBV9 and TRBJ2-4): DSGVTQTPKHLITATGQRVTLRCSPRSGDLSVYWYQQSLDQGLQFLIQYYNGEERAKGNILERFSAQQFPDLHSELNLSSLELGDSALYFCASSVSSGRARENIQYFGAGTRLSVL.

The J gene is TRBJ2-3, the V gene TRBV4-1; TRBD2 matches at 14 bases. Looked up from germline, CDR1 is MGHRA and CDR2 is YSYEKL. The CDR3 has 17 residues. V lost 4 bases to trimming and J lost 5 bases; unmatched junction nucleotides: 8. This CDR3 reads CASSLLGLAGAGDTQYF. The CDR3 coding sequence is TGCGCCAGCAGCCTCTTGGGACTAGCGGGAGCAGGAGATACGCAGTATTTT.

The J gene is TRBJ1-1, the V gene TRBV13, with a weak D call TRBD1 (5 bases). The V and J ends lost 5 bases and 0 bases respectively, with 13 bases between them. The CDR3 spans 15 residues. Looked up from germline, CDR1 is PRHDT and CDR2 is FYEKMQ (reference sequence). CDR3 loop: CASSLKTALNTEAFF. The CDR3 DNA reads as TGTGCCAGCAGCCTAAAGACAGCACTGAACACTGAAGCTTTCTTT.

This clone was recorded a few times. The V call is TRBV11-2, the J call TRBJ1-2, with 8 bases lining up with TRBD1. V trimming: 8 bases; J trimming: 8 bases; junction bases outside the gene matches: 13. Looked up from germline, CDR1 is SGHAT and CDR2 is FQNNGV. This CDR3 comprises 14 residues. CDR3 nucleotide sequence: TGTGCCAGCGGCACGACAGGGGCGGAGGGGGGCTACACCTTC. Encoded protein: CASGTTGAEGGYTF.

The rearrangement uses TRBV5-1 and TRBJ2-3; the match to TRBD2 covers 10 bases. The CDR3 covers 18 residues. Germline trimming cut 2 bases from V and 3 bases from J; bases unmatched to any gene: 12. The germline V gene has CDR1 SGHRS and CDR2 YFSETQ. The CDR3 here is CASSFVPAGGPGTDTQYF. The CDR3 region has the DNA TGCGCCAGCAGCTTTGTTCCAGCGGGAGGGCCTGGGACAGATACGCAGTATTTT.

CDR3: CAWVAASGYNEQFF. In DNA, the CDR3 is TGTGCCTGGGTGGCCGCCAGTGGCTACAATGAGCAGTTCTTC. The chain links TRBV30 to TRBJ2-1; D remains unclear. The CDR3 sequence is 14 residues long. V lost 5 bases to trimming and J lost 3 bases, with 14 bases between them. The germline V gene encodes CDR1 GTSNPN and CDR2 SVGIG (reference sequence).

The chain has TRBV28 and TRBJ2-7; D is perhaps TRBD2 (5 bases). Deletions cut 4 bases from V and 3 bases from J, with 13 bases between. CDR3 size: 14 residues. Germline CDR1 and CDR2: MDHEN and SYDVKM. The chain's CDR3 is CASSSDRTDYEQYF. In DNA form, the CDR3 reads TGTGCCAGCAGTTCGGACCGGACTGACTACGAGCAGTACTTC.

CDR3 residues: CSVEGGSGSDTQYF. The CDR3 nucleotides are TGCAGCGTTGAGGGCGGGAGCGGGTCAGATACGCAGTATTTT. The rearrangement uses TRBV29-1 and TRBJ2-3; 7 bases match TRBD2. Germline V gives CDR1 SQVTM, CDR2 ANQGSEA. The CDR3 has 14 amino acids. The junction had 7 bases not matched to a gene; V was cut back by 3 bases and J by 4 bases.

This sequence joins TRBV5-5 and TRBJ2-1; possible D gene TRBD1, 5 bases. Germline V gives CDR1 SGHKS, CDR2 YYEKEE (reference sequence). CDR3 size: 16 residues. V was trimmed by 0 bases and J by 7 bases, leaving 17 bases between them. CDR3 nucleotides: TGTGCCAGCAGCTTGGATTTAGTTATTGGGGCAAATGAGCAGTTCTTC. Its protein product is CASSLDLVIGANEQFF.

The chain couples TRBV10-2 to TRBJ1-5; D unresolved. This CDR3 has 14 residues. CDR1 and CDR2 from the germline V gene are WSHSY and SAAADI. The V gene lost 3 bases and the J gene lost 6 bases, with 12 bases spanning the gap. The chain's CDR3 is CASSDTLASQPQHF. CDR3 nucleotide sequence: TGCGCCAGCAGTGACACCCTGGCAAGTCAGCCCCAGCATTTT.

CDR3 in amino acids: CASSHLGQVYGYTF. As DNA, the CDR3 is TGTGCCAGCAGCCACTTGGGACAGGTTTACGGCTACACCTTC. The chain carries TRBV3-1 (or the pseudogene TRBV3-2) and TRBJ1-2, with 8 bases fitting TRBD1. This CDR3 spans 14 amino acids. Trimming cost V 3 bases and J 8 bases; bases outside gene matches: 8. The germline V gene encodes CDR1 LGHDT and CDR2 YNNKEL (reference sequence).

This chain joins TRBV7-9 and TRBJ1-1; no clear D gene. Germline lookup yields CDR1 SEHNR and CDR2 FQNEAQ (reference sequence). V shed 0 bases and J shed 4 bases, with 9 bases lying between them. The CDR3 sequence is 14 residues long. CDR3 sequence: CASSLAAAGTEAFF. CDR3 in DNA: TGTGCCAGCAGCTTAGCGGCTGCAGGCACTGAAGCTTTCTTT. Looking up the rest from reference TRBV7-9 and TRBJ1-1 gives the full variable domain: DTGVSQNPRHKITKRGQNVTFRCDPISEHNRLYWYRQTLGQGPEFLTYFQNEAQLEKSRLLSDRFSAERPKGSFSTLEIQRTEQGDSAMYLCASSLAAAGTEAFFGQGTRLTVV.

The V call is TRBV6-5, the J call TRBJ2-7; TRBD1 matches at 11 bases. Germline V gives CDR1 MNHEY, CDR2 SVGAGI. The ends lost 5 bases at V and 4 bases at J; junction bases unmatched: 4. CDR3 length: 14 amino acids. The CDR3 loop reads CASSIGQGAYEQYF. The CDR3 DNA follows: TGTGCCAGCAGTATTGGACAGGGGGCTTACGAGCAGTACTTC.

The chain carries TRBV6-5 and TRBJ2-3, with TRBD1 matching over 7 bases. CDR1 and CDR2 (germline): MNHEY, SVGAGI. Germline trimming cut 4 bases from V and 4 bases from J; bases unmatched to any gene: 11. The CDR3 has 16 amino acids. The CDR3: CASSWTGQYPPDTQYF. The CDR3 DNA follows: TGTGCCAGCAGTTGGACGGGACAGTACCCCCCAGATACGCAGTATTTT.

The table lists this clone with a few counts. The rearrangement uses TRBV19 and TRBJ2-6, with 9 bases fitting TRBD1. The junction had 7 bases not matched to a gene; V was cut back by 4 bases and J by 0 bases. CDR1 and CDR2 (germline): LNHDA, SQIVND (reference sequence). This CDR3 comprises 18 residues. CDR3 DNA sequence: TGTGCCAGTAGTAAAACCGGGACAGGGCTCTCTGGGGCCAACGTCCTGACTTTC. As protein: CASSKTGTGLSGANVLTF.

The chain couples TRBV11-3 to TRBJ2-1, with TRBD2 identical over 16 bases. The CDR3 length is 18 residues. J lost 0 bases, V lost 5 bases, and 4 bases had no gene match. Germline V gives CDR1 SGHNT, CDR2 YENEEA. The CDR3 loop is CASSPGLAGGSSYNEQFF. The CDR3 nucleotides read TGTGCCAGCAGCCCGGGACTAGCGGGAGGGAGCTCCTACAATGAGCAGTTCTTC.

The V and J genes are TRBV28 and TRBJ2-4, with D perhaps matching TRBD2 (7 bases). Trimming left V 6 bases short and J 1 base short, with 13 bases between. Germline loops: CDR1 MDHEN, CDR2 SYDVKM. The CDR3 is made up of 15 amino acids. DNA for the CDR3: TGTGCCAGCAGAGGGGGGGGACCCGCCAAAAACATTCAGTACTTC. Translated: CASRGGGPAKNIQYF.

This clone was observed once. V gene TRBV27 combines with J gene TRBJ2-3, with a tentative D call TRBD1 (6 bases). V shed 4 bases and J shed 0 bases, with 8 bases lying between them. CDR3 length: 14 residues. Germline CDR1 and CDR2: MNHEY and SMNVEV (reference sequence). In DNA form, the CDR3 reads TGTGCCAGCAGTTGGACAGTTAGCACAGATACGCAGTATTTT. It specifies CASSWTVSTDTQYF.

The chain is built from TRBV23-1 and TRBJ2-5; 8 positions agree with TRBD1. TRBV23-1 is known as an ORF, though its function is uncertain. V shed 8 bases and J 3 bases; nucleotides not matched to a gene: 11. This CDR3 spans 15 amino acids. The CDR3 region has the DNA TGCGCCAGCGATCAGGGGGACAGGATTAAAGAGACCCAGTACTTC. Translation gives CASDQGDRIKETQYF.

The genes are TRBV19 and TRBJ1-2, with D possibly TRBD1 on 5 matching bases. Germline V gene data show CDR1 as LNHDA and CDR2 as SQIVND (reference sequence). The CDR3 contains 15 residues. V was shortened by 3 bases and J by 6 bases, with 17 bases between the two germline ends. CDR3 loop: CASSIQGTYFNGYTF. The CDR3 region has the DNA TGTGCCAGTAGTATTCAGGGAACATACTTTAATGGCTACACCTTC.

The chain couples TRBV5-4 to TRBJ2-5; maybe TRBD2 (7 bases). The V gene lost 4 bases and the J gene lost 5 bases, with 15 bases spanning the gap. In germline, CDR1 is SGHNT, CDR2 YYREEE (reference sequence). The CDR3 is made up of 14 amino acids. This CDR3 reads CASSLGGARETQYF. CDR3 DNA: TGTGCCAGCAGCCTAGGGGGGGCGCGGGAGACCCAGTACTTC.

As DNA, the CDR3 is TGTGCCAGCAGTTCTGTGACAGGGAAAAGTGAAAAACTGTTTTTT. Amino acids: CASSSVTGKSEKLFF. The rearrangement uses TRBV6-6 and TRBJ1-4; 7 bases line up with TRBD1. With 4 bases clipped from V and 7 bases from J, the junction kept 9 bases outside the gene matches. The germline V gene encodes CDR1 MNHNY and CDR2 SVGAGI (reference sequence). This CDR3 is 15 amino acids long.